This T cell receptor (beta chain) originates from a study of T cell responses to AZD1222 COVID-19 vaccine. Trimming took 5 bases from V and 5 from J, leaving 17 bases between them. Looked up from germline, CDR1 is SGHTA and CDR2 is FQGNSA. The CDR3 runs 15 residues. Study-level findings and limits: Baseline antibody screening turned up just a handful of seropositive AZD1222 recipients. The study found vaccine-associated CD4 TCRs spanning spike, dominant at 160-218 and 743-854.

This table comes from immunoSEQ multiplex PCR, and its TCRdb copy is limited to in-frame clones, with some not included. Of tens of thousands of clones listed, 81% were seen once; the top ten hold 26%. As concerns this clone: What it recognizes is unknown.

Some second doses came at about 4 weeks and others at about 12 weeks; these were pooled. Here the sequenced sample was peripheral blood, taken 28 days after the second AZD1222 dose. The chain is built from TRBV7-2 and TRBJ2-3; perhaps D is TRBD1 or TRBD2 (5 bases each). The receptor comes from an adult who received the AZD1222 COVID-19 vaccine. The CDR3 here is CASSLGPRWGDTQYF. CDR3 nucleotides: TGTGCCAGCAGCCTGGGACCCAGATGGGGAGATACGCAGTATTTT.